These 9 T cell receptor beta chains share one sample of origin, sequenced in a study of technical replicates of blood from a few donors. The protocol was immunoSEQ multiplex PCR, while the TCRdb copy is restricted to in-frame clones and leaves out a portion. The sample includes just under 60,000 clones, roughly nine tenths of them seen just once. Sequenced sample: PBMCs. All receptors come from a human donor in good health. Some clones in this sample may be carry-over from other donors' samples.

The chain links TRBV5-4 to TRBJ2-1, with D possibly TRBD1 on 5 matching bases. CDR1 and CDR2 (germline): SGHNT, YYREEE (reference sequence). V lost 6 bases and J 1 base, leaving 8 bases between the germline ends. The CDR3 is made up of 13 amino acids. The CDR3 DNA is TGTGCCAGCAAACAGGTTTCCTACAATGAGCAGTTCTTC. Translated, it gives CASKQVSYNEQFF.

V is TRBV11-3 and J is TRBJ2-1, with TRBD1 matching over 9 bases. J was trimmed by 8 bases and V by 8 bases; bases with no gene match: 13. CDR3 length: 15 residues. CDR1 and CDR2 (germline): SGHNT, YENEEA. The CDR3 bases are TGTGCCAGCTCTACCGGGACAGGGCCTACAGATGAGCAGTTCTTC. Amino acids: CASSTGTGPTDEQFF.

CDR3 loop: CASSLGDRGAGETQYF. CDR3 in DNA: TGTGCCAGCAGCTTAGGGGACAGGGGTGCGGGGGAGACCCAGTACTTC. The chain recombines TRBV7-2 with TRBJ2-5; 10 nucleotides align to TRBD1. The V and J ends lost 1 base and 5 bases, in that order; junction bases with no gene match: 7. The CDR3 has 16 residues. The germline V gene has CDR1 SGHTA and CDR2 FQGNSA.

This rearrangement joins TRBV7-2 to TRBJ2-7, with 9 nucleotides matching TRBD2. Looked up from germline, CDR1 is SGHTA and CDR2 is FQGNSA. V dropped 5 bases and J dropped 5; count of bases not matched to a gene: 16. The CDR3 extends over 17 amino acids. The CDR3 coding sequence is TGTGCCAGCAGCCCCTCGGGGCGGGAGGGCCTTAGAAACGAGCAGTACTTC. The encoded protein is CASSPSGREGLRNEQYF. The variable domain in full, completed from reference TRBV7-2 and TRBJ2-7, reads GAGVSQSPSNKVTEKGKDVELRCDPISGHTALYWYRQSLGQGLEFLIYFQGNSAPDKSGLPSDRFSAERTGGSVSTLTIQRTQQEDSAVYLCASSPSGREGLRNEQYFGPGTRLTVT.

The chain recombines TRBV2 with TRBJ2-1; 9 bases agree with TRBD1. The V gene end was trimmed by 3 bases and the J gene end by 4 bases; junction bases not matched to a gene: 4. Germline CDR1 is SNHLY and CDR2 is FYNNEI. The CDR3 consists of 15 residues. CDR3 sequence reads: CASSEDRGQYNEQFF. The DNA for the CDR3 is TGTGCCAGCAGTGAGGACAGGGGACAGTACAATGAGCAGTTCTTC.

The rearrangement uses TRBV7-2 and TRBJ2-4; 9 bases match TRBD2. Unmatched junction bases numbered 6, after V lost 5 bases and J lost 4 bases. In germline, CDR1 is SGHTA, CDR2 FQGNSA. This CDR3 contains 15 residues. The DNA for the CDR3 is TGTGCCAGCAGCCCCTTTAGCGGGGGAAAAAACATTCAGTACTTC. Translated, it gives CASSPFSGGKNIQYF.

The chain links TRBV2 to TRBJ1-3; 8 bases align to TRBD1. Germline CDR1 reads SNHLY; CDR2 reads FYNNEI. The CDR3 is 14 residues long. The chain's CDR3 is CATRQGNSGNTIYF. CDR3 in DNA: TGTGCGACGAGACAGGGGAACTCTGGAAACACCATATATTTT. The whole variable domain, filled in from reference TRBV2 and TRBJ1-3, reads EPEVTQTPSHQVTQMGQEVILRCVPISNHLYFYWYRQILGQKVEFLVSFYNNEISEKSEIFDDQFSVERPDGSNFTLKIRSTKLEDSAMYFCATRQGNSGNTIYFGEGSWLTVV.

This sequence joins TRBV7-9 and TRBJ1-2; D is possibly TRBD1 (5 bases). V lost 4 bases to trimming and J lost 8 bases, with 17 bases between them. The CDR3 is 14 residues long. Germline V gene lookup returns CDR1 SEHNR and CDR2 FQNEAQ (reference sequence). The CDR3 sequence: CASSSLRRGTGYTF. The CDR3 DNA reads TGTGCCAGCAGCTCCCTCCGGCGGGGGACCGGCTACACCTTC. The full variable domain, rest sourced from reference TRBV7-9 and TRBJ1-2, is DTGVSQNPRHKITKRGQNVTFRCDPISEHNRLYWYRQTLGQGPEFLTYFQNEAQLEKSRLLSDRFSAERPKGSFSTLEIQRTEQGDSAMYLCASSSLRRGTGYTFGSGTRLTVV.

The V and J genes are TRBV9 and TRBJ2-5, with 9 bases identical to TRBD2. CDR3 length equals 14 residues. V trimming: 4 bases; J trimming: 5 bases; junction bases outside the gene matches: 6. The germline V gene encodes CDR1 SGDLS and CDR2 YYNGEE. The CDR3 reads CASSRTSGGETQYF. DNA for the CDR3: TGTGCCAGCAGCAGGACCAGCGGGGGGGAGACCCAGTACTTC.